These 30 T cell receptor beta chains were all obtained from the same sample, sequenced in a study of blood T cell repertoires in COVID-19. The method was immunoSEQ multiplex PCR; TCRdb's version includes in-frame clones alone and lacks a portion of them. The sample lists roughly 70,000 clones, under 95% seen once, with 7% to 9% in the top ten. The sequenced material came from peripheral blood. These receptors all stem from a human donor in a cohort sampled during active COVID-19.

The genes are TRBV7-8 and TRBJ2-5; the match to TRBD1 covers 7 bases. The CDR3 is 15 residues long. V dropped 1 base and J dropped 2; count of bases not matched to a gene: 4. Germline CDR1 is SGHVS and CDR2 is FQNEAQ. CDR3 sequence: CASSLGGTAQETQYF. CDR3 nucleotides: TGTGCCAGCAGCTTAGGAGGGACAGCTCAAGAGACCCAGTACTTC.

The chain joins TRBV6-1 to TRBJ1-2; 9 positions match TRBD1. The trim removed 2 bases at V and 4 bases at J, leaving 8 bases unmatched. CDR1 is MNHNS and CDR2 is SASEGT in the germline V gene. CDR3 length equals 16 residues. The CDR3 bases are TGTGCCAGCAGTGAACGAGGACAGGGGATATCCTATGGCTACACCTTC. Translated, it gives CASSERGQGISYGYTF.

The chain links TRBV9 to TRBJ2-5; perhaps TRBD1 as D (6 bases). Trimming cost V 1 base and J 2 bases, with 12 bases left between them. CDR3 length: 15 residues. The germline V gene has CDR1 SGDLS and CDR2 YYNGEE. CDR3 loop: CASSVSQGSQETQYF. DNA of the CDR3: TGTGCCAGCAGCGTAAGTCAGGGGTCACAAGAGACCCAGTACTTC.

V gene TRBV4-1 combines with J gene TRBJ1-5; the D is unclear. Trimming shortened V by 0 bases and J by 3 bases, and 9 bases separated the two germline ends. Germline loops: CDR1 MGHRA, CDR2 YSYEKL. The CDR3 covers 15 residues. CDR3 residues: CASSQERGVNQPQHF. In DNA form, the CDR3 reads TGCGCCAGCAGCCAAGAGCGGGGAGTCAATCAGCCCCAGCATTTT.

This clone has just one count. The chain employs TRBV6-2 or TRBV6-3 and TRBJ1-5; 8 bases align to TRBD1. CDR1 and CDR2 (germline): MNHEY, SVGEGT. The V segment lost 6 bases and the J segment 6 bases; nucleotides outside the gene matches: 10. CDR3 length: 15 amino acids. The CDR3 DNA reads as TGTGCCAGCAGCCCCCCGGACAGGGCGGGTCAGCCCCAGCATTTT. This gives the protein CASSPPDRAGQPQHF.

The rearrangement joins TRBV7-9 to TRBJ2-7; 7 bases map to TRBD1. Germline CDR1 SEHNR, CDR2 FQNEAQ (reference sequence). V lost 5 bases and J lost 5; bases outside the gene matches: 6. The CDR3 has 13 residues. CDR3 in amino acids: CASSDSGGNEQYF. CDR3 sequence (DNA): TGTGCCAGCAGCGACTCAGGGGGTAACGAGCAGTACTTC.

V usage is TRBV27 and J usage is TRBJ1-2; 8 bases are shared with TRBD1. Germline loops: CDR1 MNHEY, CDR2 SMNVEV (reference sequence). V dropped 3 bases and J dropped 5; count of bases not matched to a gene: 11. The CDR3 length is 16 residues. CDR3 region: CASSFAGGASMYGYTF. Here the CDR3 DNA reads TGTGCCAGCAGTTTCGCAGGGGGCGCGAGTATGTATGGCTACACCTTC.

The DNA of the CDR3 is TGTGCCAGCTCAGGCGGGACAGCTTCCTACGAGCAGTACTTC. Translated, it gives CASSGGTASYEQYF. The genes are TRBV18 and TRBJ2-7; tentative D call: TRBD1 (7 bases). The V gene lost 5 bases and the J gene lost 1 base, with 12 bases spanning the gap. This CDR3 has 14 residues. Germline lookup yields CDR1 KGHSH and CDR2 LQKENI.

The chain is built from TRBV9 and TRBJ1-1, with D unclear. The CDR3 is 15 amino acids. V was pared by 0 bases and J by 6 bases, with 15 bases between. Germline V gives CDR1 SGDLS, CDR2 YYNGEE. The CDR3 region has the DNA TGTGCCAGCAGCGTAGGGTCAGGTTTCCTATCTGAAGCTTTCTTT. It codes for CASSVGSGFLSEAFF.

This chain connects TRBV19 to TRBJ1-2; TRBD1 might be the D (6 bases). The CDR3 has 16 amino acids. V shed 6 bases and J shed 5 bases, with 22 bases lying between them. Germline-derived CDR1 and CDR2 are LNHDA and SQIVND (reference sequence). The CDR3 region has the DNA TGTGCCAGTAGCTGGAGGCCAGAAACAGGGAATTATGGCTACACCTTC. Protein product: CASSWRPETGNYGYTF.

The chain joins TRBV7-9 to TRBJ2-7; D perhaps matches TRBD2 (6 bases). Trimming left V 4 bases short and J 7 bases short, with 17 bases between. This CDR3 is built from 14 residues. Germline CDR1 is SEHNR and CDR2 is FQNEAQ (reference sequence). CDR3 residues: CASSSRISGREQYF. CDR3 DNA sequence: TGTGCCAGCAGCTCACGGATCTCGGGGAGGGAGCAGTACTTC.

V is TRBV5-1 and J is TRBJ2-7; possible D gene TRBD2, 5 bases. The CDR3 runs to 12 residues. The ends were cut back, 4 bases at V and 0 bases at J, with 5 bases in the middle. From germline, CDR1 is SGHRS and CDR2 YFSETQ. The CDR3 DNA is TGCGCCAGCAGCGGAGGCTCCTACGAGCAGTACTTC. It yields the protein CASSGGSYEQYF.

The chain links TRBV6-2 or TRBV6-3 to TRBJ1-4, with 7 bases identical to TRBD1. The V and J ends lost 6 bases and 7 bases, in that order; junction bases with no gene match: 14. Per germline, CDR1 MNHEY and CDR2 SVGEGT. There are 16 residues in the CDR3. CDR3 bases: TGTGCCAGCAGCCAAGGGGCGAGGGGGCTGGGTGAAAAACTGTTTTTT. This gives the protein CASSQGARGLGEKLFF.

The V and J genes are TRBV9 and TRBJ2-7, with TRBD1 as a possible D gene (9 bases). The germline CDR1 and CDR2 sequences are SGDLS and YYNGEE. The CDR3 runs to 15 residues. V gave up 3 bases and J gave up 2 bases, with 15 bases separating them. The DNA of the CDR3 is TGTGCCAGCAGCGCCGGGGGGGACAGGGCCTACGAGCAGTACTTC. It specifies CASSAGGDRAYEQYF. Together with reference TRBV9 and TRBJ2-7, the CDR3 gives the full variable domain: DSGVTQTPKHLITATGQRVTLRCSPRSGDLSVYWYQQSLDQGLQFLIQYYNGEERAKGNILERFSAQQFPDLHSELNLSSLELGDSALYFCASSAGGDRAYEQYFGPGTRLTVT.

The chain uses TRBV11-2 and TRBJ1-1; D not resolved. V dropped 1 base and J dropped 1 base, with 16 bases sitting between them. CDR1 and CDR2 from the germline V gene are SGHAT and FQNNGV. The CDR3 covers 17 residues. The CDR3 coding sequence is TGTGCCAGCAGCTTAGCACCGGGGATCGTCGCGAACACTGAAGCTTTCTTT. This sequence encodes CASSLAPGIVANTEAFF.

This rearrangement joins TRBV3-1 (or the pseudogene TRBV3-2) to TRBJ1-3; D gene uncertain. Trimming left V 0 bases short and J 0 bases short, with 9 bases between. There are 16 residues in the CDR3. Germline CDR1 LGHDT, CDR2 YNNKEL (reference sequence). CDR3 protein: CASSQDYRNSGNTIYF. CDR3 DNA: TGTGCCAGCAGCCAAGACTACAGAAACTCTGGAAACACCATATATTTT.

In nucleotides, the CDR3 is TGTGCCAGCGGTGGTAGGGGGCGTAAAAGCTTTTACGAGCAGTACTTC. This sequence encodes CASGGRGRKSFYEQYF. V gene TRBV11-2 combines with J gene TRBJ2-7; 7 bases line up with TRBD1. Germline CDR1 is SGHAT and CDR2 is FQNNGV. J was trimmed by 4 bases and V by 8 bases; bases with no gene match: 17. The CDR3 is made up of 16 amino acids.

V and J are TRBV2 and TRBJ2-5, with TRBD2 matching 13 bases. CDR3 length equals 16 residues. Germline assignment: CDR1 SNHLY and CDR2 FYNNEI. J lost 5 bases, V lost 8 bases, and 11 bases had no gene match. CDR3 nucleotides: TGTGCCAGCTCCGCACTAGCGGGGGGGCTCTTGGAGACCCAGTACTTC. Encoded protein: CASSALAGGLLETQYF.

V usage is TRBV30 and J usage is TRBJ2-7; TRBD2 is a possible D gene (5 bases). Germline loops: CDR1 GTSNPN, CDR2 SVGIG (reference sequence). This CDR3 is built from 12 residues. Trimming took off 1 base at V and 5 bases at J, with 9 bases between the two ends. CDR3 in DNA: TGTGCCTGGAGTGGTTGGGAGAACGAGCAGTACTTC. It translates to CAWSGWENEQYF.

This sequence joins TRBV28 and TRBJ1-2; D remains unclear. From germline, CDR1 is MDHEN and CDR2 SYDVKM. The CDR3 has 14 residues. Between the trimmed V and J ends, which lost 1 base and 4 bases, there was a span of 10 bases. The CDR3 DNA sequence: TGTGCCAGCAGTTTATCTCTGGCCGTCTATGGCTACACCTTC. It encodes CASSLSLAVYGYTF.

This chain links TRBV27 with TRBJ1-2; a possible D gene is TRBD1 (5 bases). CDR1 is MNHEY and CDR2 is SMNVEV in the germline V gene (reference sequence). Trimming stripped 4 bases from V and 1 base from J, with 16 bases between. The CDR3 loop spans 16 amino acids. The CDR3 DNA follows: TGTGCCAGCAGTTCGGGGGTCGGAGAAGTTAACTATGGCTACACCTTC. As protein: CASSSGVGEVNYGYTF.

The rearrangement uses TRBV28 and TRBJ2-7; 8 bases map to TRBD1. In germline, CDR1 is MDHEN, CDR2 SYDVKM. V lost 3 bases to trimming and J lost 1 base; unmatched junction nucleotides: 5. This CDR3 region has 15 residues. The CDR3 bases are TGTGCCAGCAGTTTCGGGACAGGTGCTTCCTACGAGCAGTACTTC. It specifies CASSFGTGASYEQYF.

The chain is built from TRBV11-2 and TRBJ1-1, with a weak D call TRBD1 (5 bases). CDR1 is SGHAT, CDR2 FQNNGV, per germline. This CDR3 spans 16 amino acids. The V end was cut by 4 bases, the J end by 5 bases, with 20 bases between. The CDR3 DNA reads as TGTGCCAGCAGCTCCCATTTTGCCGGGGGGAGAACTGAAGCTTTCTTT. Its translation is CASSSHFAGGRTEAFF.

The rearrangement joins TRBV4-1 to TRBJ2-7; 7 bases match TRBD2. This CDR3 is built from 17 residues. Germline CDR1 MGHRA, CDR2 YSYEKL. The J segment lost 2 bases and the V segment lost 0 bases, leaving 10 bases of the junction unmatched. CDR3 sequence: CASSQEAGSGATYEQYF. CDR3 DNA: TGCGCCAGCAGCCAAGAAGCGGGGAGCGGGGCCACCTACGAGCAGTACTTC.

The CDR3 spells CASSLQGNNSPLHF. The CDR3 DNA follows: TGTGCCAGCAGCCTACAGGGTAATAATTCACCCCTCCACTTT. The chain combines TRBV7-3 with TRBJ1-6; D might be TRBD1 (6 bases). This CDR3 spans 14 amino acids. Germline-derived CDR1 and CDR2 are SGHTA and FQGTGA. V was shortened by 5 bases and J by 5 bases, with 10 bases between the two germline ends.

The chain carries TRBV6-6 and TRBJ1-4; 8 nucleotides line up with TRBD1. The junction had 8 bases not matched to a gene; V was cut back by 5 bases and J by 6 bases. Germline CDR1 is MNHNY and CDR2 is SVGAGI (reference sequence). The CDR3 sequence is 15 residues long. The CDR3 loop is CASSNSQGADEKLFF. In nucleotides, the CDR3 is TGTGCCAGCAGTAATTCCCAGGGGGCTGATGAAAAACTGTTTTTT.

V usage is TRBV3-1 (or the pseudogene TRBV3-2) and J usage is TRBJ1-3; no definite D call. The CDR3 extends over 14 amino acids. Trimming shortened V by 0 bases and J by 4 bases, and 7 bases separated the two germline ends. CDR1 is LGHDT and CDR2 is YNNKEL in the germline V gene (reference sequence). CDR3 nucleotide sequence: TGTGCCAGCAGCCAAGACAGTGCCGGAAACACCATATATTTT. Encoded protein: CASSQDSAGNTIYF.

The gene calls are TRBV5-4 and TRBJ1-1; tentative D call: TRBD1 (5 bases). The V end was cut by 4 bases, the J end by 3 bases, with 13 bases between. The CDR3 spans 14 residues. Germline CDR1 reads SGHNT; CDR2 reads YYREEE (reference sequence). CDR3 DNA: TGTGCCAGCAGCATCCGGGCGGGGGACACTGAAGCTTTCTTT. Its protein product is CASSIRAGDTEAFF.

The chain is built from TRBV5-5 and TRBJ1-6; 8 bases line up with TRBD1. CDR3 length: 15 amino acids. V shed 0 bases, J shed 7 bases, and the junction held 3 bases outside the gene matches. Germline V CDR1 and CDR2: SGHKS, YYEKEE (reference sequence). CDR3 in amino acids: CASSLGTGQNSPLHF. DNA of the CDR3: TGTGCCAGCAGCTTGGGGACAGGGCAAAATTCACCCCTCCACTTT.

As DNA, the CDR3 is TGTGCCTGGCTTGGGGCTAGCGGAACCTACGAGCAGTACTTC. Protein product: CAWLGASGTYEQYF. The chain carries TRBV30 and TRBJ2-7, with 7 bases lining up with TRBD2. Germline CDR1 GTSNPN, CDR2 SVGIG (reference sequence). V shed 5 bases and J 2 bases; nucleotides not matched to a gene: 9. The CDR3 extends over 14 amino acids.